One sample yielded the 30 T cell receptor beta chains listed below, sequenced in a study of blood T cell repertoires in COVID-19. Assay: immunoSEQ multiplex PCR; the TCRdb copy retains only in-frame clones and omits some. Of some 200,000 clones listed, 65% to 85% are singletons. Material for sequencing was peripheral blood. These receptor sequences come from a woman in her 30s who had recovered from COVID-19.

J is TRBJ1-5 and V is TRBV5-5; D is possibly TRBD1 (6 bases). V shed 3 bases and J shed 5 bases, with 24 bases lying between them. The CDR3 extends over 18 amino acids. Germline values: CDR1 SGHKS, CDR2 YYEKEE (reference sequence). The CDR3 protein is CASSWTYSGARADQPQHF. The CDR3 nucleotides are TGTGCCAGCAGCTGGACCTACTCAGGGGCCCGGGCTGATCAGCCCCAGCATTTT.

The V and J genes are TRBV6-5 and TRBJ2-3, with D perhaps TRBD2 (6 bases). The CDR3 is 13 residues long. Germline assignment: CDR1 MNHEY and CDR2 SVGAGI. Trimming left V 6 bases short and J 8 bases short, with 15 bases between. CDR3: CASSRGGDSTQYF. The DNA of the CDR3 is TGTGCCAGCAGCCGGGGAGGAGATTCTACGCAGTATTTT.

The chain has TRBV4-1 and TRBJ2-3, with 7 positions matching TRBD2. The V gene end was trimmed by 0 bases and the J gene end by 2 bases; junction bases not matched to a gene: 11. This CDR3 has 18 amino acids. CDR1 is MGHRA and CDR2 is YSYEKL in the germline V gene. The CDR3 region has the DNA TGCGCCAGCAGCCAAGATACGGAATCAGCGGGGATCACAGATACGCAGTATTTT. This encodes CASSQDTESAGITDTQYF.

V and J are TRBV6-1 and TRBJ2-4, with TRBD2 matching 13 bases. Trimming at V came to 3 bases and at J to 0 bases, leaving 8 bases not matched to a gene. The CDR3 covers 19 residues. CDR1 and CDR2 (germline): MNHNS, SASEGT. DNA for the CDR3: TGTGCCAGCAGTGATCAAGGACTAGCGGGAGCGTTAGCCAAAAACATTCAGTACTTC. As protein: CASSDQGLAGALAKNIQYF.

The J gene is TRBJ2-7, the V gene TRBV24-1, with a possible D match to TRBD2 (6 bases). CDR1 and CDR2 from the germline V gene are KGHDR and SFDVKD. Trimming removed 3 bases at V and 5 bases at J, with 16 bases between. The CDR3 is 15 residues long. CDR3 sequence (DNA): TGTGCCACCAGTGATCCCCGGAGGGGAACAAACGAGCAGTACTTC. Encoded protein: CATSDPRRGTNEQYF.

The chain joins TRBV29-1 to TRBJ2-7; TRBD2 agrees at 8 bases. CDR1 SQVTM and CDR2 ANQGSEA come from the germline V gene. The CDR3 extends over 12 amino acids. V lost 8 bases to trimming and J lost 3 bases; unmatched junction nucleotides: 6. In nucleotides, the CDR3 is TGCAGCTTCCCGGGGGGGAGCTACGAGCAGTACTTC. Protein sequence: CSFPGGSYEQYF.

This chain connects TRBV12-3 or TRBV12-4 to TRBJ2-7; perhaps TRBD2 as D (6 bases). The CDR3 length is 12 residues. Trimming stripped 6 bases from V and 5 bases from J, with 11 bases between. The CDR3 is CASSRGLHEQYF. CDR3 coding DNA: TGTGCCAGCAGCCGGGGACTCCACGAGCAGTACTTC.

The CDR3 loop reads CATSDTGTDTQYF. In DNA, the CDR3 is TGTGCCACCAGTGACACAGGCACAGATACGCAGTATTTT. The chain carries TRBV24-1 and TRBJ2-3, with unresolved D. The ends were cut back, 4 bases at V and 1 base at J, with 5 bases in the middle. CDR1 and CDR2 (germline): KGHDR, SFDVKD. The CDR3 loop spans 13 amino acids.

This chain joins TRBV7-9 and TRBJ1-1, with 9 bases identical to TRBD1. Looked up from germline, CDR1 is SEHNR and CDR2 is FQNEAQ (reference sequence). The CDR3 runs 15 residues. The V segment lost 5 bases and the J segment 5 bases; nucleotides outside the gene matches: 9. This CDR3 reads CASSAQQGAGTEAFF. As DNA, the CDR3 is TGTGCCAGCAGCGCGCAACAGGGGGCCGGTACTGAAGCTTTCTTT.

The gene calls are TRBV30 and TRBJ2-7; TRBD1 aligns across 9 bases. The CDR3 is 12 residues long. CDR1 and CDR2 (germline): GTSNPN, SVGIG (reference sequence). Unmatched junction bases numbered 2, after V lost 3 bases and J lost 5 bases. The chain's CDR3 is CAWSWDRDEQYF. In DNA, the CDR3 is TGTGCCTGGAGCTGGGACAGGGACGAGCAGTACTTC.

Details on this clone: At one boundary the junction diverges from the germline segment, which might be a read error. CDR3 nucleotides: TGTGCCAGCAGCCAAGTTAGAGGATATGGGTCCAACGTCCTGACTTTC. The encoded protein is CASSQVRGYGSNVLTF. This chain joins TRBV3-1 (or the pseudogene TRBV3-2) and TRBJ2-6; the D is unclear. The CDR3 runs to 16 residues. CDR1 and CDR2 (germline): LGHDT, YNNKEL (reference sequence).

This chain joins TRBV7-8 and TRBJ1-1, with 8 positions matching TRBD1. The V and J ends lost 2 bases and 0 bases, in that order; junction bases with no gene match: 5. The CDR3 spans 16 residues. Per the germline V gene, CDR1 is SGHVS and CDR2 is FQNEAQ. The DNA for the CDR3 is TGTGCCAGCAGCTTATCAGGGGGCGGGTTGAACACTGAAGCTTTCTTT. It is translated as CASSLSGGGLNTEAFF.

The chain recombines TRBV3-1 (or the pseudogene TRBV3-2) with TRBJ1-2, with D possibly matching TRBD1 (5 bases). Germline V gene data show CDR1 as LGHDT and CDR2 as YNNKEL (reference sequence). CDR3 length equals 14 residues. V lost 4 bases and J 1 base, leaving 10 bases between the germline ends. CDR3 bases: TGTGCCAGCAGCCTGGACATCCATAACTATGGCTACACCTTC. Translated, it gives CASSLDIHNYGYTF.

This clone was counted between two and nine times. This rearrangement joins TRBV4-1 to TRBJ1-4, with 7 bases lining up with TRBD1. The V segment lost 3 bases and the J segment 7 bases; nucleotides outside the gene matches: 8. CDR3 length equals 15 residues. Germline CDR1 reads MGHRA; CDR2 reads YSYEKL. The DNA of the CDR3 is TGCGCCAGCAGCCAGAGAGACAGGGCTAGTGAAAAACTGTTTTTT. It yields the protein CASSQRDRASEKLFF.

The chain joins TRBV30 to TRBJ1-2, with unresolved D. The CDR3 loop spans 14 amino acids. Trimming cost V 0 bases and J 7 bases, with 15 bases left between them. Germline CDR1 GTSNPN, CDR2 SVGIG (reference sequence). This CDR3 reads CAWSVAASLVGYTF. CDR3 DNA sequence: TGTGCCTGGAGTGTCGCGGCCAGCCTTGTTGGCTACACCTTC. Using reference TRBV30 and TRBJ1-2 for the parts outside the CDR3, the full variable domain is SQTIHQWPATLVQPVGSPLSLECTVEGTSNPNLYWYRQAAGRGLQLLFYSVGIGQISSEVPQNLSASRPQDRQFILSSKKLLLSDSGFYLCAWSVAASLVGYTFGSGTRLTVV.

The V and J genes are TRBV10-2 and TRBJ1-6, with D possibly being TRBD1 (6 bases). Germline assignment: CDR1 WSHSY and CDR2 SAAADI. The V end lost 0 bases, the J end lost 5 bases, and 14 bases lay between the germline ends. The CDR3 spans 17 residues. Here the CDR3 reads CASSESKGGGHNSPLHF. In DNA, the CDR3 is TGCGCCAGCAGTGAGTCGAAGGGGGGGGGCCATAATTCACCCCTCCACTTT.

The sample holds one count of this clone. The CDR3 loop is CASSLRRYTEAFF. DNA for the CDR3: TGTGCCAGCAGTTTAAGGAGGTACACTGAAGCTTTCTTT. J is TRBJ1-1 and V is TRBV28; D is unresolved. The CDR3 covers 13 residues. Trimming took off 2 bases at V and 3 bases at J, with 7 bases between the two ends. Germline V gives CDR1 MDHEN, CDR2 SYDVKM.

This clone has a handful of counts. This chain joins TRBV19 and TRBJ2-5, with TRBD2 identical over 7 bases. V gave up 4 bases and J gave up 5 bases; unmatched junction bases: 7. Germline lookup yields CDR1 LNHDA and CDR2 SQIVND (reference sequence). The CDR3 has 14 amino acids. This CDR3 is CASSTGLGAETQYF. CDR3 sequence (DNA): TGTGCCAGTAGTACCGGACTAGGAGCGGAGACCCAGTACTTC.

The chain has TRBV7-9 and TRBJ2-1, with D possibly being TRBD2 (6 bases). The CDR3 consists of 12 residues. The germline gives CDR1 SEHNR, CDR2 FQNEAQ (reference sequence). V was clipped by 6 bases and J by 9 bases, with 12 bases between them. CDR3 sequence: CASSPAGTEQFF. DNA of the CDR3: TGTGCCAGCAGTCCCGCGGGGACTGAGCAGTTCTTC.

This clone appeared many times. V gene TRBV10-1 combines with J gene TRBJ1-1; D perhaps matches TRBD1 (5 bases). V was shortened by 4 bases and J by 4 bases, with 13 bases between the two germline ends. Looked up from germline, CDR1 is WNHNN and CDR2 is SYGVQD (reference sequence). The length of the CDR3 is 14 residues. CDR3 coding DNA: TGCGCCAGCAGTGGTCAGGGATTGGGCACTGAAGCTTTCTTT. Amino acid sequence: CASSGQGLGTEAFF.

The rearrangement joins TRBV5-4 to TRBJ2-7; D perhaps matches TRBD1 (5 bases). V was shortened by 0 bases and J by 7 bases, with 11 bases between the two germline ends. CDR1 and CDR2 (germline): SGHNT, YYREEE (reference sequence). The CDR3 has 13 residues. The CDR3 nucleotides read TGTGCCAGCAGCTTGGATTCCCACAGGGAGCAGTACTTC. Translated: CASSLDSHREQYF.

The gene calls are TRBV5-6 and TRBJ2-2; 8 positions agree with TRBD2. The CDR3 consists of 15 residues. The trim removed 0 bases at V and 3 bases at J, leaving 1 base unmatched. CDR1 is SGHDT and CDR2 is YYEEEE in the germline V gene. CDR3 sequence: CASSLASGYTGELFF. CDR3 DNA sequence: TGTGCCAGCAGCTTGGCTAGCGGGTACACCGGGGAGCTGTTTTTT. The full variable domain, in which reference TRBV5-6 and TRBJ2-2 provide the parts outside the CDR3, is DAGVTQSPTHLIKTRGQQVTLRCSPKSGHDTVSWYQQALGQGPQFIFQYYEEEERQRGNFPDRFSGHQFPNYSSELNVNALLLGDSALYLCASSLASGYTGELFFGEGSRLTVL.

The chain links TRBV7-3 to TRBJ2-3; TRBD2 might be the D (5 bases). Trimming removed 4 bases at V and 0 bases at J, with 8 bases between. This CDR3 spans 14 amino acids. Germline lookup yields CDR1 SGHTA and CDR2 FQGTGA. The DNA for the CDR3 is TGTGCCAGCAGCTCCGGACTGAGCACAGATACGCAGTATTTT. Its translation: CASSSGLSTDTQYF.

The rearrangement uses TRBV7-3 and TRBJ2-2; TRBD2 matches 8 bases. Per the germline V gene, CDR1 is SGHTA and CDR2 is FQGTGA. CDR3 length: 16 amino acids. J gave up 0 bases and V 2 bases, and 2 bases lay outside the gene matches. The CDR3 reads CASSLEGLANTGELFF. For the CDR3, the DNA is TGTGCCAGCAGCTTAGAGGGACTAGCGAACACCGGGGAGCTGTTTTTT. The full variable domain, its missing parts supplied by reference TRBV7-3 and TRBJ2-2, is GAGVSQTPSNKVTEKGKYVELRCDPISGHTALYWYRQSLGQGPEFLIYFQGTGAADDSGLPNDRFFAVRPEGSVSTLKIQRTERGDSAVYLCASSLEGLANTGELFFGEGSRLTVL.

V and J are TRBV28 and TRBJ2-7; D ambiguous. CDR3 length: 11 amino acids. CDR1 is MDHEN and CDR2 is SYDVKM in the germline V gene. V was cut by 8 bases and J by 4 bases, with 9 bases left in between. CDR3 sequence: CASRQVYEQYF. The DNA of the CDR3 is TGTGCCAGCCGTCAGGTATACGAGCAGTACTTC.

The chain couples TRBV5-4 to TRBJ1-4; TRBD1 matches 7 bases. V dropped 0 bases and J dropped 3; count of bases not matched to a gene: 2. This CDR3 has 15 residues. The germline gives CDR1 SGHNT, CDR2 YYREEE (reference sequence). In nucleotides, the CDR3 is TGTGCCAGCAGCTTGGGGGGGACAGCTAATGAAAAACTGTTTTTT. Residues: CASSLGGTANEKLFF. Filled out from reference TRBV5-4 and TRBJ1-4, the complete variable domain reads ETGVTQSPTHLIKTRGQQVTLRCSSQSGHNTVSWYQQALGQGPQFIFQYYREEENGRGNFPPRFSGLQFPNYSSELNVNALELDDSALYLCASSLGGTANEKLFFGSGTQLSVL.

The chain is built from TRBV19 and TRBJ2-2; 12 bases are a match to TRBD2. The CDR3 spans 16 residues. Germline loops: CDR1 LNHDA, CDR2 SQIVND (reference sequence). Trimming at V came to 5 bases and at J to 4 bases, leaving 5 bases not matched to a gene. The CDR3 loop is CASSLTSGSVTGELFF. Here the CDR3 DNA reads TGTGCCAGTAGTTTGACTAGCGGGAGTGTCACCGGGGAGCTGTTTTTT.

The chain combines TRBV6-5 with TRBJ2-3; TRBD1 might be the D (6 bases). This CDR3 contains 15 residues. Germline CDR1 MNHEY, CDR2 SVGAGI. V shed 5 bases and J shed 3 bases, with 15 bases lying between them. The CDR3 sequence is CASSPRGLGTDTQYF. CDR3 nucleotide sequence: TGTGCCAGCAGTCCCAGGGGCCTCGGGACAGATACGCAGTATTTT.

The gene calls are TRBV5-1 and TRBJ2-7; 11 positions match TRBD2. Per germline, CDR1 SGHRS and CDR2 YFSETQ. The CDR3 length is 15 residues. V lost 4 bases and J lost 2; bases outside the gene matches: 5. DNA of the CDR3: TGCGCCAGCAGCCCGACTAGCGGGATAACCTACGAGCAGTACTTC. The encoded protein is CASSPTSGITYEQYF.

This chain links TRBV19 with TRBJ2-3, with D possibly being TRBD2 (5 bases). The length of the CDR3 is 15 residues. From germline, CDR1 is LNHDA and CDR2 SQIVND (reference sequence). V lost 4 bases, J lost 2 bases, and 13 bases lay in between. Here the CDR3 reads CASSTYEGATDTQYF. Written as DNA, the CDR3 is TGTGCCAGTAGTACTTACGAGGGAGCCACAGATACGCAGTATTTT.